The clone carrying this TCR beta chain showed up just a few times. The donors, healthy Caucasians from Russia, were aged roughly 6 to 90. The sample is drawn from a study of blood T cells in healthy people across ages. A second PCR of roughly 7 to 11 cycles used a sample-barcoded 5' primer and a J-beta primer mix. Through a template-switch adaptor with 12 random nucleotides, each cDNA molecule received a tag. A single record per CDR3 protein comes from TCRdb applying MiXCR to the 5' RACE reads. Of 760,000 or so distinct CDR3 sequences detected, roughly 25% appear once; the ten largest clones hold more than 7.5%. The CDR3 sequence is 15 residues long. V lost 8 bases and J lost 0; bases outside the gene matches: 7. These records were also assigned to another study, of T cells of mothers and their children. That source notes: Per child, around 3 million TCR beta CDR3 reads were obtained, against over 9 million per mother.

The TCR comes from a boy aged 5-17 years in good health. The V and J genes are TRBV12-3 or TRBV12-4 and TRBJ2-1; 7 nucleotides line up with TRBD2. Material: blood. The CDR3 is CASSRGVNSYNEQFF. CDR3 in DNA: TGTGCCAGCTCCCGGGGGGTGAACTCCTACAATGAGCAGTTCTTC.